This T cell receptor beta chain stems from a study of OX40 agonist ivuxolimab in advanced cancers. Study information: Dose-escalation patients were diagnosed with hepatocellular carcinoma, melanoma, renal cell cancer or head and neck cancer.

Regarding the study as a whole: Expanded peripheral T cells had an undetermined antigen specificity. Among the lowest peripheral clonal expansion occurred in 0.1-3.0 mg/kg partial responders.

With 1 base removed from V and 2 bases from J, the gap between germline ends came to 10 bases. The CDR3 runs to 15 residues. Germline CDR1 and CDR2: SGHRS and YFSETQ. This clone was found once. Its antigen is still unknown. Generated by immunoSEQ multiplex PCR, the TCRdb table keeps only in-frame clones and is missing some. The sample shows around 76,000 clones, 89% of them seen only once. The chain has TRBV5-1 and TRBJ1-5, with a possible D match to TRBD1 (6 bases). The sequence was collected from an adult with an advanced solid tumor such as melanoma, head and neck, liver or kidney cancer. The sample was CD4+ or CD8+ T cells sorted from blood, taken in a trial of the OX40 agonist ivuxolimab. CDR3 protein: CASSLSGGGNQPQHF. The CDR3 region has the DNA TGCGCCAGCAGCTTGTCTGGGGGCGGCAATCAGCCCCAGCATTTT.